This passage covers 11 T cell receptor beta chains from one sample sequenced in a study of blood T cells in healthy people across ages. Through a sample-barcoded 5' primer and a J-beta primer mix, a second PCR was run for roughly 7 to 11 cycles. One entry per CDR3 protein results from TCRdb running MiXCR on the 5' RACE reads. Of 1.5 million or so distinct CDR3 sequences in the sample, roughly 45% were seen once. Sequencing was done on a sample of blood. The receptors come from a woman between 18 and 29 years old in good health.

The sample holds a few counts of this clonotype. The V call is TRBV12-3 or TRBV12-4, the J call TRBJ2-7, with TRBD2 identical over 8 bases. V was clipped by 3 bases and J by 7 bases; unmatched bases: 8. CDR3 length: 14 residues. The CDR3 DNA follows: TGTGCCAGCAGTTTTACCGGGGGGGACGCTGAGCAGTACTTC. Translated: CASSFTGGDAEQYF.

This clonotype was recorded once. The rearrangement links TRBV11-2 to TRBJ2-1; 9 bases are shared with TRBD2. The CDR3 spans 18 residues. The germline V gene encodes CDR1 SGHAT and CDR2 FQNNGV. V dropped 1 base and J dropped 5; count of bases not matched to a gene: 12. CDR3 region: CASSLVVSGGEINNEQFF. CDR3 DNA: TGTGCCAGCAGCTTAGTGGTTAGCGGGGGAGAAATAAACAATGAGCAGTTCTTC.

The chain employs TRBV15 and TRBJ1-1, with unresolved D. Germline CDR1 is LNHNV and CDR2 is YYDKDF (reference sequence). The CDR3 length is 11 residues. V gave up 8 bases and J gave up 4 bases, with 8 bases separating them. CDR3 DNA: TGTGCCACCTCCGGGGTCACTGAAGCTTTCTTT. It translates to CATSGVTEAFF.

This clonotype has a handful of counts. The chain uses TRBV12-3 or TRBV12-4 and TRBJ1-2; D may be TRBD1 (5 bases). V was cut by 5 bases and J by 7 bases, with 8 bases left in between. The CDR3 consists of 11 residues. The DNA for the CDR3 is TGTGCCAGCAGTCGACAGTTTGGCTACACCTTC. The encoded protein is CASSRQFGYTF.

The chain combines TRBV5-6 with TRBJ2-2; no clear D. Trimming removed 5 bases from V and 0 bases from J, with 8 bases in between. The CDR3 consists of 14 residues. Germline-derived CDR1 and CDR2 are SGHDT and YYEEEE. Here the CDR3 reads CASRGEANTGELFF. The CDR3, as DNA: TGTGCCAGCAGAGGTGAGGCGAACACCGGGGAGCTGTTTTTT.

V usage is TRBV2 and J usage is TRBJ2-7, with TRBD2 identical over 12 bases. CDR3 length: 16 residues. J lost 0 bases, V lost 6 bases, and 6 bases had no gene match. Germline CDR1 and CDR2: SNHLY and FYNNEI. The CDR3 region is CASRGTSGLLSYEQYF. DNA for the CDR3: TGTGCCAGCAGGGGGACTAGCGGGCTTCTCTCCTACGAGCAGTACTTC.

This chain uses TRBV12-3 or TRBV12-4 with TRBJ2-7, with a weak D call TRBD1 (6 bases). V was cut by 6 bases and J by 1 base, with 13 bases left in between. CDR3 length equals 14 residues. The DNA of the CDR3 is TGTGCCAGCAGCTATCAGGGGACGTCCTACGAGCAGTACTTC. It encodes CASSYQGTSYEQYF.

This clonotype was detected a few times. V and J are TRBV11-2 and TRBJ2-1; a possible D gene is TRBD2 (6 bases). The CDR3 covers 16 residues. V gave up 6 bases and J gave up 6 bases, with 21 bases separating them. In germline, CDR1 is SGHAT, CDR2 FQNNGV. DNA of the CDR3: TGTGCCAGCAGTCGGGAGAGGAGGGCCGGTATCAATGAGCAGTTCTTC. Its translation is CASSRERRAGINEQFF.

This chain joins TRBV10-3 and TRBJ1-1, with 10 bases that match TRBD1. This CDR3 is built from 14 residues. Trimming removed 8 bases from V and 1 base from J; junction bases left unmatched: 4. CDR1 is ENHRY, CDR2 SYGVKD, per germline. The CDR3 nucleotides are TGTGCCATCGGACAGGGGGAGGCGAACACTGAAGCTTTCTTT. It is translated as CAIGQGEANTEAFF.

The chain employs TRBV12-3 or TRBV12-4 and TRBJ2-5, with 7 bases aligning to TRBD2. Trimming removed 4 bases from V and 2 bases from J; junction bases left unmatched: 10. CDR3 size: 16 residues. The CDR3 protein is CASSSRGRAGQETQYF. CDR3 nucleotides: TGTGCCAGCAGTTCTAGGGGACGAGCGGGACAAGAGACCCAGTACTTC.

This chain connects TRBV25-1 to TRBJ2-7, with D perhaps TRBD1 (6 bases). V was shortened by 3 bases and J by 10 bases, with 19 bases between the two germline ends. This CDR3 has 14 residues. Germline CDR1 and CDR2: MGHDK and SYGVNS. The CDR3 DNA follows: TGTGCCAGCAGTGACAGACAGGCCCAGGAAGCCCAGTACTTC. Its translation is CASSDRQAQEAQYF.